The entry that follows covers one T cell receptor (beta chain) sequence. This sample stems from a study of Ad26.COV2.S vaccination and SARS-CoV-2 variants. The repertoire was sequenced with immunoSEQ multiplex PCR; TCRdb's copy has only in-frame clones and lacks some. The table has about 350,000 clones, about 92% seen once; the top ten hold roughly 3.9%. The CDR3 covers 18 residues. From germline, CDR1 is SGHDT and CDR2 YYEEEE. V was clipped by 4 bases and J by 2 bases; unmatched bases: 14. The clonotype comes from a human donor who had recovered from COVID-19. The sample in question was peripheral blood, obtained after recovery from COVID-19. The chain has TRBV5-6 and TRBJ1-2, with TRBD1 matching over 10 bases. CDR3 region: CASSQGRDRGTLNYGYTF. CDR3 nucleotides: TGTGCCAGCAGCCAGGGTCGGGACAGGGGAACCCTCAACTATGGCTACACCTTC.